The following is a T cell receptor (beta chain) sequence with its context. This specimen belongs to a study of CD8 T cells in ankylosing spondylitis. One entry per CDR3 protein, called by TCRdb with MiXCR from the 5' RACE reads. Here the sample spans about 140,000 distinct CDR3 sequences, roughly 8.3% being singletons. The TCR was taken from a male donor with ankylosing spondylitis. Sequencing was carried out using synovial fluid, either unsorted or a sorted T cell fraction (not recorded which).

CDR3 bases: TGTGCCAGCAGCCAAGCAGGGGCAATCAAAAACATTCAGTACTTC. Protein product: CASSQAGAIKNIQYF. The chain recombines TRBV28 with TRBJ2-4, with a weak D call TRBD1 (6 bases). Trimming stripped 6 bases from V and 3 bases from J, with 15 bases between. Germline V gene lookup returns CDR1 MDHEN and CDR2 SYDVKM. The CDR3 totals 15 residues.